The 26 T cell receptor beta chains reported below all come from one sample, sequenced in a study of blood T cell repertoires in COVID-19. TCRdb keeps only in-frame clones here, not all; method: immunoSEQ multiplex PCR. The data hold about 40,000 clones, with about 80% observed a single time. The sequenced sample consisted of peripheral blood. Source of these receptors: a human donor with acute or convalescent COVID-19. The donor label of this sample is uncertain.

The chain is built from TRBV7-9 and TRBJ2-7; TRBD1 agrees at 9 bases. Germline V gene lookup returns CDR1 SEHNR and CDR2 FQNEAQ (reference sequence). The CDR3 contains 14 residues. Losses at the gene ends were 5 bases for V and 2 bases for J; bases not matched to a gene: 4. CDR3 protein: CASSPRTGAYEQYF. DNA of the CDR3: TGTGCCAGCAGCCCCCGGACAGGGGCCTACGAGCAGTACTTC.

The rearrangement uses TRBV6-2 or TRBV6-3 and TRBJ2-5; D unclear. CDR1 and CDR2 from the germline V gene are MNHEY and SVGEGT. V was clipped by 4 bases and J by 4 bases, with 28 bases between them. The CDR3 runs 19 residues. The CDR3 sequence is CASSLNRARTVTIGETQYF. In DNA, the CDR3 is TGTGCCAGCAGTTTAAACCGAGCACGTACAGTTACGATCGGAGAGACCCAGTACTTC.

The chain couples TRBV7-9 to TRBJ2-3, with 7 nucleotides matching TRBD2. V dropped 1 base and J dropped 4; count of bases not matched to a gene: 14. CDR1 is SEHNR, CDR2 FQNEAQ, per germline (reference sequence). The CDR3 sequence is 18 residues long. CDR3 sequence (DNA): TGTGCCAGCAGCTTAGACGCGGGAGTTCTGAGAACCGCAGATACGCAGTATTTT. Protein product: CASSLDAGVLRTADTQYF.

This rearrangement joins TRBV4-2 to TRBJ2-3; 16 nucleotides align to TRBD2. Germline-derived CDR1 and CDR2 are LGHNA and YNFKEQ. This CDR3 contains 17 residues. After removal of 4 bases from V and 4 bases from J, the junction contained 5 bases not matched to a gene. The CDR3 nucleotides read TGTGCCAGCAGCCTTACGGGACTAGCGGGGGGGCCAGATACGCAGTATTTT. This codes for CASSLTGLAGGPDTQYF.

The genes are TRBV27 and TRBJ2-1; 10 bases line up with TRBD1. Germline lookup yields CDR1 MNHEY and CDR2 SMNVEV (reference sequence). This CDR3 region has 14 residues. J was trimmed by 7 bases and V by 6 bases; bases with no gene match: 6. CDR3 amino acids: CASRYGQGVNEQFF. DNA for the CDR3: TGTGCCAGCAGGTACGGACAGGGGGTTAATGAGCAGTTCTTC.

The CDR3 region is CAASTFSGANVLTF. The CDR3 DNA sequence: TGTGCCGCCTCGACTTTCTCTGGGGCCAACGTCCTGACTTTC. The chain links TRBV19 to TRBJ2-6; D gene unclear. The CDR3 runs 14 residues. CDR1 LNHDA and CDR2 SQIVND come from the germline V gene (reference sequence). The V gene lost 11 bases and the J gene lost 0 bases, with 11 bases spanning the gap. The variable domain in full, completed from reference TRBV19 and TRBJ2-6, reads DGGITQSPKYLFRKEGQNVTLSCEQNLNHDAMYWYRQDPGQGLRLIYYSQIVNDFQKGDIAEGYSVSREKKESFPLTVTSAQKNPTAFYLCAASTFSGANVLTFGAGSRLTVL.

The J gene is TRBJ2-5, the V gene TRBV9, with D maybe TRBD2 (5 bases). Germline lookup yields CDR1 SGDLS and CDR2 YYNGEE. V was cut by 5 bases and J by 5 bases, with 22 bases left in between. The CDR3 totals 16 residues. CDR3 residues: CASSLAVGVSSETQYF. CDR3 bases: TGTGCCAGCAGTCTCGCGGTCGGGGTTTCCTCTGAGACCCAGTACTTC.

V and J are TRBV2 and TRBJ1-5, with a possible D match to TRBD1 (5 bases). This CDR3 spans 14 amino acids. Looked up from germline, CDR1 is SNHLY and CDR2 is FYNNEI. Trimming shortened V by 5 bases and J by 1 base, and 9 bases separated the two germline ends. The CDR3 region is CASSPRQSNQPQHF. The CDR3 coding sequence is TGTGCCAGCAGTCCCCGACAGAGCAATCAGCCCCAGCATTTT.

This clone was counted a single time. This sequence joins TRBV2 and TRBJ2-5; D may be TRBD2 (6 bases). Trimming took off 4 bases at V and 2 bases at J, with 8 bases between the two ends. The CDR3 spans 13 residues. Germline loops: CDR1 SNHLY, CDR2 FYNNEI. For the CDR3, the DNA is TGTGCCAGCAGTGTGGCGGGACAAGAGACCCAGTACTTC. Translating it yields CASSVAGQETQYF.

This CDR3 reads CASSFTLGNTEAFF. CDR3 nucleotide sequence: TGTGCCAGCAGTTTTACTCTTGGGAACACTGAAGCTTTCTTT. This sequence joins TRBV27 and TRBJ1-1, with D uncertain. The CDR3 runs 14 residues. Trimming stripped 3 bases from V and 1 base from J, with 9 bases between. CDR1 and CDR2 from the germline V gene are MNHEY and SMNVEV (reference sequence).

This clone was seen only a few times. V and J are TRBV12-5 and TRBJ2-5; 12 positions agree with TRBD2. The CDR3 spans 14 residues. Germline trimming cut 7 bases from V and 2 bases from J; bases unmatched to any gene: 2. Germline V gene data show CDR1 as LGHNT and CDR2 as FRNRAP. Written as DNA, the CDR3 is TGTGCTAGTGTCCTAGCGGGGGGGCAAGAGACCCAGTACTTC. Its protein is CASVLAGGQETQYF.

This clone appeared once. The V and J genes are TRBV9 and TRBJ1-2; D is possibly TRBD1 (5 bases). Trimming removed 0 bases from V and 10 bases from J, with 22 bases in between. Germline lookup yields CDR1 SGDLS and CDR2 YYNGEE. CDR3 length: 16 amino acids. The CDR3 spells CASSVAGGGGMIDYTF. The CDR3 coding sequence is TGTGCCAGCAGCGTAGCCGGCGGGGGGGGAATGATCGACTACACCTTC.

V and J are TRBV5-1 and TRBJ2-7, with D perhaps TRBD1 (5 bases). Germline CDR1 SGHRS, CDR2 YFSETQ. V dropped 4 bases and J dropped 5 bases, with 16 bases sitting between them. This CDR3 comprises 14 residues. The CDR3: CASSVSQGGHEQYF. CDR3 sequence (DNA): TGCGCCAGCAGCGTCTCGCAGGGCGGCCACGAGCAGTACTTC.

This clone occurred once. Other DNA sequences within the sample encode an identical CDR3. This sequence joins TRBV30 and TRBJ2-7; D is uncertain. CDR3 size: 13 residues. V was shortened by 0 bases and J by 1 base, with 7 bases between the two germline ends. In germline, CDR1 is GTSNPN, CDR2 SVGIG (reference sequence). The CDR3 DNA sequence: TGTGCCTGGAGTGTCGGCAGGTCCTACGAGCAGTACTTC. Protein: CAWSVGRSYEQYF.

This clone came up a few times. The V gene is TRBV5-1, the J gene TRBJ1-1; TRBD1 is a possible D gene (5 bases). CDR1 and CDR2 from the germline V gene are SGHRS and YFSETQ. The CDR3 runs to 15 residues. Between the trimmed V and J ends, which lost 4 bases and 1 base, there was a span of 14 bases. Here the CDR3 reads CASSHPGTGNTEAFF. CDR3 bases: TGCGCCAGCAGCCACCCAGGTACAGGGAACACTGAAGCTTTCTTT.

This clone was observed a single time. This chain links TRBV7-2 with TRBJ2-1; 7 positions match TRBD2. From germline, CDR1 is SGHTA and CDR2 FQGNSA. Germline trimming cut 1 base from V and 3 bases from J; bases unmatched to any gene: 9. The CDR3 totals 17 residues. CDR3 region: CASSLGLRRGNYNEQFF. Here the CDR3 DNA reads TGTGCCAGCAGCTTAGGATTGCGGCGGGGGAACTACAATGAGCAGTTCTTC. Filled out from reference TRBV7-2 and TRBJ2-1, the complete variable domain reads GAGVSQSPSNKVTEKGKDVELRCDPISGHTALYWYRQSLGQGLEFLIYFQGNSAPDKSGLPSDRFSAERTGGSVSTLTIQRTQQEDSAVYLCASSLGLRRGNYNEQFFGPGTRLTVL.

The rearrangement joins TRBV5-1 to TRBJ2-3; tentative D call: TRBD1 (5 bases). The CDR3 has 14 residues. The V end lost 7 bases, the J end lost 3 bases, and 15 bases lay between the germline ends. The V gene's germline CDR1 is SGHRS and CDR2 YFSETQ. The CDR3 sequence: CASGPGSRTDTQYF. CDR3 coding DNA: TGCGCCAGCGGCCCAGGGTCCCGGACAGATACGCAGTATTTT.

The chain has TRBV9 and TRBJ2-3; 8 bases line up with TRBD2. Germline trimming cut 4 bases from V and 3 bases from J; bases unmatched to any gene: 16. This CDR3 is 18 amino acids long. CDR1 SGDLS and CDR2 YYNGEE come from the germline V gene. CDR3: CASSPLGVTGGLTDTQYF. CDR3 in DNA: TGTGCCAGCAGCCCGTTAGGGGTTACGGGAGGGCTTACAGATACGCAGTATTTT.

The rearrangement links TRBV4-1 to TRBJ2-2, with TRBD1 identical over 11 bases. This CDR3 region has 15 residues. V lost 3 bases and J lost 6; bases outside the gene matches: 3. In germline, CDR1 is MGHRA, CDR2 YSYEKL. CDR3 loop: CASSQGQGVSGELFF. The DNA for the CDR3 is TGCGCCAGCAGCCAGGGACAGGGGGTGTCCGGGGAGCTGTTTTTT.

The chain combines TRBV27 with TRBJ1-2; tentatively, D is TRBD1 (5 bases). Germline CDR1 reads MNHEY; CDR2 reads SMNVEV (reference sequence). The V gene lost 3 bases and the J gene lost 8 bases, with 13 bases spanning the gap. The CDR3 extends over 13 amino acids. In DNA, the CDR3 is TGTGCCAGCAGTTTTTCCGGTCAGGGCGGCTACACCTTC. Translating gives CASSFSGQGGYTF.

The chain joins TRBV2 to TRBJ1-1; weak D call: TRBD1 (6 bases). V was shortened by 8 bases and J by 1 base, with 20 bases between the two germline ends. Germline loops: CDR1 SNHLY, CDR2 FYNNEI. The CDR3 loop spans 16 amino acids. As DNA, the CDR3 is TGTGCCAGCCTTCTCGGGGGGGCGCCAAGGAACACTGAAGCTTTCTTT. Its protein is CASLLGGAPRNTEAFF.

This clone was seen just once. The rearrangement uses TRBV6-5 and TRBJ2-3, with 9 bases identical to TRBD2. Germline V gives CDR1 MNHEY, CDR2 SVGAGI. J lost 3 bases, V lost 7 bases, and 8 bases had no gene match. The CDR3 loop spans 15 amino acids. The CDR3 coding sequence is TGTGCCAGCACAGCTAGCGGGGCGGGGACAGATACGCAGTATTTT. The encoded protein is CASTASGAGTDTQYF.

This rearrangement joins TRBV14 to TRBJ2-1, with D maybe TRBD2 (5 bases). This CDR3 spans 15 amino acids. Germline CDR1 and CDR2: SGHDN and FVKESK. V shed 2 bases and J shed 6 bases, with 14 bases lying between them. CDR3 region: CASSQRGFRGNEQFF. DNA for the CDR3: TGTGCCAGCAGCCAACGAGGGTTCCGAGGCAATGAGCAGTTCTTC.

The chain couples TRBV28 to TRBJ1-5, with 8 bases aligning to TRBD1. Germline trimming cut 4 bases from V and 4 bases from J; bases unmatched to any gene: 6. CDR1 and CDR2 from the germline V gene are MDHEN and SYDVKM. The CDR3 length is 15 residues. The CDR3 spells CASSSAGGRNQPQHF. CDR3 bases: TGTGCCAGCAGTTCAGCAGGGGGCAGGAATCAGCCCCAGCATTTT.

The CDR3 loop is CASSEEINQPQHF. The CDR3 DNA sequence: TGTGCCAGCAGTGAGGAGATCAATCAGCCCCAGCATTTT. This chain uses TRBV6-4 with TRBJ1-5; no reliable D call. Germline V CDR1 and CDR2: MRHNA, SNTAGT. V was trimmed by 3 bases and J by 3 bases, leaving 6 bases between them. The CDR3 spans 13 residues.

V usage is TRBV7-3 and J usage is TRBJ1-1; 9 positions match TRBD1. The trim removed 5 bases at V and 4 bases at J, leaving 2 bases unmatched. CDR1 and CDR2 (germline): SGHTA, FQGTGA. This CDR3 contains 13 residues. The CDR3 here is CASSRTGVTEAFF. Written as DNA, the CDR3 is TGTGCCAGCAGCCGGACAGGGGTCACTGAAGCTTTCTTT. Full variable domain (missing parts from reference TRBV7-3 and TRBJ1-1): GAGVSQTPSNKVTEKGKYVELRCDPISGHTALYWYRQSLGQGPEFLIYFQGTGAADDSGLPNDRFFAVRPEGSVSTLKIQRTERGDSAVYLCASSRTGVTEAFFGQGTRLTVV.